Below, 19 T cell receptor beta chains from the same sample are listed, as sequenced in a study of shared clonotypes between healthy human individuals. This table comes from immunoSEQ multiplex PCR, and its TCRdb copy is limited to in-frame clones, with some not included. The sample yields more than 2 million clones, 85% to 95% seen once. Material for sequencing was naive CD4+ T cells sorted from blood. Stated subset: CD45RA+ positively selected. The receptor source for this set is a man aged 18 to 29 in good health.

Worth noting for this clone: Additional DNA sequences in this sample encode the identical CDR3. The CDR3 DNA sequence: TGTGCCAGCAGTGAGTCAGGGAATGGAAACACCATATATTTT. Protein sequence: CASSESGNGNTIYF. The chain is built from TRBV2 and TRBJ1-3, with a tentative D call TRBD1 (5 bases). Between the trimmed V and J ends, which lost 3 bases and 3 bases, there was a span of 9 bases. Per germline, CDR1 SNHLY and CDR2 FYNNEI. CDR3 length: 14 amino acids.

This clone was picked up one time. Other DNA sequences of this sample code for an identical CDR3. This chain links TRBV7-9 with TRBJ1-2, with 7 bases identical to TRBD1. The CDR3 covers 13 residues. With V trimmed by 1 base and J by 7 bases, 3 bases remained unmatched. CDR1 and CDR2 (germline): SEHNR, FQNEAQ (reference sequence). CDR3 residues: CASSLVGGSGYTF. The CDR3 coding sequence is TGTGCCAGCAGCTTAGTAGGGGGCAGTGGCTACACCTTC.

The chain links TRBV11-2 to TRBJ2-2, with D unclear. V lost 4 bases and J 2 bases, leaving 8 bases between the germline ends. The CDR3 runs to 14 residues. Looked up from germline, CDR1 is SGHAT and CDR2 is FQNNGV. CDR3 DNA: TGTGCCAGCAGCTGGCCAATTAACACCGGGGAGCTGTTTTTT. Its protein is CASSWPINTGELFF.

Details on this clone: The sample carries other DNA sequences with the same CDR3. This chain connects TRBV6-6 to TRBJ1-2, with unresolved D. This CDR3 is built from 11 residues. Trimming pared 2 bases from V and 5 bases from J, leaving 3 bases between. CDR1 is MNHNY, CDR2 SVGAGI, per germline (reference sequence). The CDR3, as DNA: TGTGCCAGCAGTTACGATTATGGCTACACCTTC. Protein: CASSYDYGYTF.

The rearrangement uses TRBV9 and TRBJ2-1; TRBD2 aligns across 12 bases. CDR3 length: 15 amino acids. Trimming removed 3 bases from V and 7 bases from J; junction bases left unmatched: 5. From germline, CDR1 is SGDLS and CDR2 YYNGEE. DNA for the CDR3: TGTGCCAGCAGCGCGACTAGCGGGAGCCTTAATGAGCAGTTCTTC. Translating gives CASSATSGSLNEQFF.

The CDR3, as DNA: TGTGCCAGCAGTTACTTCGCAGACTCCTACGAGCAGTACTTC. Translated: CASSYFADSYEQYF. The chain uses TRBV6-5 and TRBJ2-7; D not resolved. V dropped 1 base and J dropped 0 bases, with 7 bases sitting between them. Germline CDR1 is MNHEY and CDR2 is SVGAGI. The CDR3 spans 14 residues.

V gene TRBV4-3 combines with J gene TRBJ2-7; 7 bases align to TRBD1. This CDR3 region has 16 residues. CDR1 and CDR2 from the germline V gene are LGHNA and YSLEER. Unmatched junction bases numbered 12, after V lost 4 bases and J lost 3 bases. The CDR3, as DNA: TGCGCCAGCAGCCTCGACAGGGAAGGAGCCCTCTACGAGCAGTACTTC. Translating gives CASSLDREGALYEQYF.

CDR3 bases: TGTGCCAGCAGCTTGGTGTGGGGGCAGAGTCACTTT. This encodes CASSLVWGQSHF. This sequence joins TRBV5-5 and TRBJ1-6; D possibly corresponds to TRBD1 (6 bases). Deletions cut 0 bases from V and 19 bases from J, with 14 bases between. The CDR3 loop spans 12 amino acids. Germline-derived CDR1 and CDR2 are SGHKS and YYEKEE (reference sequence). The whole variable domain, filled in from reference TRBV5-5 and TRBJ1-6, reads DAGVTQSPTHLIKTRGQQVTLRCSPISGHKSVSWYQQVLGQGPQFIFQYYEKEERGRGNFPDRFSARQFPNYSSELNVNALLLGDSALYLCASSLVWGQSHFGNGTRLTVT.

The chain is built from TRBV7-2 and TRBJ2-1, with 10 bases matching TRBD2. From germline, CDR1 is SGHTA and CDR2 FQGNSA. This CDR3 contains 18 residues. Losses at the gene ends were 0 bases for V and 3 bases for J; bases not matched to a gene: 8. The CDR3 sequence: CASSLAVMASGSYNEQFF. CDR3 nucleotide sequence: TGTGCCAGCAGCTTAGCTGTAATGGCTAGCGGGAGCTACAATGAGCAGTTCTTC.

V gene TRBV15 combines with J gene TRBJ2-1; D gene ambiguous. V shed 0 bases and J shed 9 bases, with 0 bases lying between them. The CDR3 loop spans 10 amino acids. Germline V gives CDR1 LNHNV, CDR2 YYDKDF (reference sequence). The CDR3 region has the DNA TGTGCCACCAGCAGAGATGAGCAGTTCTTC. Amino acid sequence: CATSRDEQFF. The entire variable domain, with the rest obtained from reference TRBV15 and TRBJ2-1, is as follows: DAMVIQNPRYQVTQFGKPVTLSCSQTLNHNVMYWYQQKSSQAPKLLFHYYDKDFNNEADTPDNFQSRRPNTSFCFLDIRSPGLGDTAMYLCATSRDEQFFGPGTRLTVL.

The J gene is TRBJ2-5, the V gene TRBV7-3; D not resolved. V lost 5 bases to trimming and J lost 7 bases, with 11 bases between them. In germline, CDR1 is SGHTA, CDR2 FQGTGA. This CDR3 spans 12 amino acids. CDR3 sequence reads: CASSHVTGTQYF. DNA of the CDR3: TGTGCCAGCAGCCACGTGACGGGGACCCAGTACTTC.

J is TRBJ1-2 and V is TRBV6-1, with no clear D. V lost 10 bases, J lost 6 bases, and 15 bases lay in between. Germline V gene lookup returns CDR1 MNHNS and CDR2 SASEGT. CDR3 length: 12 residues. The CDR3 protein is CATRAQTDGYTF. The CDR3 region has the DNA TGTGCCACGAGGGCCCAGACCGATGGCTACACCTTC.

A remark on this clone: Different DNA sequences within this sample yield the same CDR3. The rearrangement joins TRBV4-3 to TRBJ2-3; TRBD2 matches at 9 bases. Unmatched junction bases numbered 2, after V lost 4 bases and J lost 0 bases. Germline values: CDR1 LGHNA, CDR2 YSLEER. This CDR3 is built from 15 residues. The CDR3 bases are TGCGCCAGCAGCCCCACTAGCGGGAGCACAGATACGCAGTATTTT. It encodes CASSPTSGSTDTQYF.

DNA of the CDR3: TGCAGCGTTCGGGACAGTCAAGAGGGCTACACCTTC. Its protein is CSVRDSQEGYTF. The genes are TRBV29-1 and TRBJ1-2; 7 nucleotides match TRBD1. The CDR3 has 12 residues. Looked up from germline, CDR1 is SQVTM and CDR2 is ANQGSEA. Germline trimming cut 5 bases from V and 8 bases from J; bases unmatched to any gene: 8. The whole variable domain, remainder taken from reference TRBV29-1 and TRBJ1-2, is SAVISQKPSRDICQRGTSLTIQCQVDSQVTMMFWYRQQPGQSLTLIATANQGSEATYESGFVIDKFPISRPNLTFSTLTVSNMSPEDSSIYLCSVRDSQEGYTFGSGTRLTVV.

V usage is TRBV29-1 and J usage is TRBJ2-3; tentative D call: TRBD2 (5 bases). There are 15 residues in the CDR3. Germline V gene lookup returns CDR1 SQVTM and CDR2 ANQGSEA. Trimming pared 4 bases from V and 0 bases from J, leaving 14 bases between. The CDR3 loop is CSVALGSTSTDTQYF. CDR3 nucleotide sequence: TGCAGCGTTGCCCTAGGGAGCACTAGCACAGATACGCAGTATTTT.

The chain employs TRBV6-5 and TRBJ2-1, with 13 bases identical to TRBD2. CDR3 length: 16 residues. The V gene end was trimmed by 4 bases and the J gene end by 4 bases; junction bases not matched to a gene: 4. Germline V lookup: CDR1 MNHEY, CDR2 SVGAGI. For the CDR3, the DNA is TGTGCCAGCAGTTCGTCGACTAGCGGGGGGTACAATGAGCAGTTCTTC. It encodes CASSSSTSGGYNEQFF.

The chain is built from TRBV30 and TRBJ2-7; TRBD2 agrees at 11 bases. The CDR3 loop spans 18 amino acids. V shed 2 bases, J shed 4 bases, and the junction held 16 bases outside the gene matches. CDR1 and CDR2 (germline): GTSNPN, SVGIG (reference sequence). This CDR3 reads CAWSPPGLAVGGSYEQYF. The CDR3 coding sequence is TGTGCCTGGAGTCCTCCGGGACTAGCGGTTGGGGGTTCGTACGAGCAGTACTTC. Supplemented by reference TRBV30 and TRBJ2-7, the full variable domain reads SQTIHQWPATLVQPVGSPLSLECTVEGTSNPNLYWYRQAAGRGLQLLFYSVGIGQISSEVPQNLSASRPQDRQFILSSKKLLLSDSGFYLCAWSPPGLAVGGSYEQYFGPGTRLTVT.

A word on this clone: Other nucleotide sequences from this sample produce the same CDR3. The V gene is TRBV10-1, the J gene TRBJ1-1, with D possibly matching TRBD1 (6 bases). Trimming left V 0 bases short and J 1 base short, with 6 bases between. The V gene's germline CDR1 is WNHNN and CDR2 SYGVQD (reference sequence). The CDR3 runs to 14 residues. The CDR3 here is CASSESTGNTEAFF. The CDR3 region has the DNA TGCGCCAGCAGTGAGTCGACAGGGAACACTGAAGCTTTCTTT.

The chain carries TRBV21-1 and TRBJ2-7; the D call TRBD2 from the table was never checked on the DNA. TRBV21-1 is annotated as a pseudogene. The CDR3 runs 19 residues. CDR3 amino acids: CASSKGESSGSGSSYEQYF. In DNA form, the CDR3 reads TGTGCCAGCAGCAAAGGGGAATCCAGCGGGAGCGGGAGCTCCTACGAGCAGTACTTC.